The 29 T cell receptor beta chains in this list originate from one sample, sequenced in a study of T cells in localized non-small cell lung cancer (TCRdb year 2020). Receptor libraries were prepared by the immunoSEQ multiplex PCR assay. TCRdb re-hosts the immuneACCESS table, in-frame sequences only. Its copies lack some clones; in the studies checked, an unresolved V gene accounts for under half of them, and the cause for the rest is not known. The sample table holds approximately 1,200 clones, of which roughly 24% were seen once. Around 21% of the sample rests with the top ten. The source was normal lung tissue next to the tumor, collected before any cancer treatment. Receptors originate from a man aged 40-75 years with stage III squamous cell lung carcinoma.

CDR3 amino acids: CASSPLPGQGAIYEQYF. DNA for the CDR3: TGTGCCAGCAGCCCGCTTCCGGGACAGGGAGCGATTTACGAGCAGTACTTC. The V call is TRBV14, the J call TRBJ2-7; 9 positions match TRBD1. The CDR3 contains 17 residues. Germline V gives CDR1 SGHDN, CDR2 FVKESK. V was pared by 4 bases and J by 4 bases, with 14 bases of the junction left unmatched.

This clone was counted only a few times. The chain joins TRBV6-8 to TRBJ1-1; D remains ambiguous. The ends were cut back, 5 bases at V and 0 bases at J, with 13 bases in the middle. Germline loops: CDR1 MNHGY, CDR2 SAAAGT. This CDR3 spans 15 amino acids. The CDR3 spells CASSPGRSLNTEAFF. As DNA, the CDR3 is TGTGCCAGCAGTCCCGGACGTAGCCTGAACACTGAAGCTTTCTTT.

This clone was detected only once. CDR3 sequence: CASSKTDRPYEQYF. In nucleotides, the CDR3 is TGTGCCAGCAGTAAAACCGACAGACCCTACGAGCAGTACTTC. The chain joins TRBV28 to TRBJ2-7; D is possibly TRBD1 (5 bases). The germline V gene encodes CDR1 MDHEN and CDR2 SYDVKM. The CDR3 is 14 residues long. Trimming removed 5 bases from V and 2 bases from J, with 13 bases in between. The variable domain in full, completed from reference TRBV28 and TRBJ2-7, reads DVKVTQSSRYLVKRTGEKVFLECVQDMDHENMFWYRQDPGLGLRLIYFSYDVKMKEKGDIPEGYSVSREKKERFSLILESASTNQTSMYLCASSKTDRPYEQYFGPGTRLTVT.

This chain links TRBV6-8 with TRBJ2-1, with a possible D match to TRBD1 (5 bases). V was trimmed by 5 bases and J by 4 bases, leaving 15 bases between them. Germline-derived CDR1 and CDR2 are MNHGY and SAAAGT. The CDR3 is 15 amino acids. In DNA form, the CDR3 reads TGTGCCAGCAGTGACGAGGCAGGGAATTACAATGAGCAGTTCTTC. Residues: CASSDEAGNYNEQFF.

The V and J genes are TRBV30 and TRBJ2-3; tentative D call: TRBD2 (6 bases). V was trimmed by 2 bases and J by 1 base, leaving 13 bases between them. Germline V gives CDR1 GTSNPN, CDR2 SVGIG (reference sequence). The CDR3 sequence is 15 residues long. The CDR3 protein is CAWSPGLERTDTQYF. The CDR3 nucleotides are TGTGCCTGGAGTCCGGGACTGGAACGCACAGATACGCAGTATTTT.

This sequence joins TRBV9 and TRBJ1-2; D gene uncertain. V dropped 6 bases and J dropped 1 base, with 7 bases sitting between them. The CDR3 loop spans 12 amino acids. The germline gives CDR1 SGDLS, CDR2 YYNGEE. The CDR3 nucleotides read TGTGCCAGCAACCCATTTAACTATGGCTACACCTTC. This encodes CASNPFNYGYTF.

By proportion, this clone is large (0.1 to 1%). The V and J genes are TRBV29-1 and TRBJ1-4; 7 bases match TRBD1. J gave up 5 bases and V 5 bases, and 11 bases lay outside the gene matches. Germline CDR1 and CDR2: SQVTM and ANQGSEA. The CDR3 loop spans 15 amino acids. Here the CDR3 reads CSVRRGQARNEKLFF. CDR3 DNA: TGCAGCGTTAGAAGAGGACAGGCGAGGAATGAAAAACTGTTTTTT.

The CDR3 sequence: CASSPTPGYTGELFF. As DNA, the CDR3 is TGTGCCAGCAGCCCGACCCCGGGGTACACCGGGGAGCTGTTTTTT. This chain links TRBV11-3 with TRBJ2-2; a weak D match, TRBD2 (5 bases). The V gene's germline CDR1 is SGHNT and CDR2 YENEEA. The V end was cut by 5 bases, the J end by 3 bases, with 13 bases between. The CDR3 is 15 amino acids.

Here the CDR3 reads CASCRQALSSYNEQFF. The CDR3 DNA follows: TGCGCCAGCTGTCGACAGGCCTTGAGCTCCTACAATGAGCAGTTCTTC. The chain uses TRBV5-1 and TRBJ2-1; D may be TRBD1 (6 bases). Germline loops: CDR1 SGHRS, CDR2 YFSETQ. The CDR3 sequence is 16 residues long. V lost 7 bases and J lost 0, with 17 bases in between.

This clone ranks as medium-sized. The chain recombines TRBV11-3 with TRBJ1-5, with 10 positions matching TRBD1. With V trimmed by 3 bases and J by 7 bases, 6 bases remained unmatched. The CDR3 consists of 15 residues. Germline assignment: CDR1 SGHNT and CDR2 YENEEA. This CDR3 reads CASSLTGGAGQPQHF. The CDR3 DNA is TGTGCCAGCAGCTTGACAGGGGGCGCGGGGCAGCCCCAGCATTTT.

Points on this clone: The junction departs from the called germline gene at one end, perhaps through a read error. The rearrangement uses TRBV9 and TRBJ1-5; the D is unclear. The CDR3 runs 19 residues. The germline V gene encodes CDR1 SGDLS and CDR2 YYNGEE. In DNA form, the CDR3 reads TGTGCCAGCAGTGTAGAGGAAAACTCAAGGGTCGGAGGCAATCAGCCCCAGCATTTT. Translated: CASSVEENSRVGGNQPQHF.

This clone is labeled medium-sized. The chain recombines TRBV9 with TRBJ2-3; 7 positions match TRBD2. This CDR3 comprises 17 residues. Germline V gene lookup returns CDR1 SGDLS and CDR2 YYNGEE. V gave up 0 bases and J gave up 2 bases; unmatched junction bases: 9. The CDR3 DNA reads as TGTGCCAGCAGCGTAGGAGGATCAGCGGGGTTCACAGATACGCAGTATTTT. It codes for CASSVGGSAGFTDTQYF.

This chain connects TRBV11-3 to TRBJ2-7; TRBD2 agrees at 8 bases. The CDR3 contains 18 residues. Per germline, CDR1 SGHNT and CDR2 YENEEA. V lost 5 bases and J lost 1; bases outside the gene matches: 16. The CDR3 region has the DNA TGTGCCAGCAGCCGGAGCGAGAGAGCGGGAGCCCCATCCTACGAGCAGTACTTC. Residues: CASSRSERAGAPSYEQYF.

This clone was counted only a few times. The rearrangement links TRBV11-3 to TRBJ1-1; no clear D. The CDR3 runs 14 residues. Trimming shortened V by 5 bases and J by 1 base, and 11 bases separated the two germline ends. Germline V gene data show CDR1 as SGHNT and CDR2 as YENEEA. The DNA for the CDR3 is TGTGCCAGCAGCCCGATGACGGCGAACACTGAAGCTTTCTTT. Encoded protein: CASSPMTANTEAFF.

This clone has more than one count but fewer than ten. The chain has TRBV9 and TRBJ1-2, with D unresolved. CDR3 length equals 12 residues. Per the germline V gene, CDR1 is SGDLS and CDR2 is YYNGEE. The germline V and J ends were trimmed by 0 bases and 8 bases, with 8 bases remaining between them. CDR3 sequence reads: CASSVELGGYTF. In nucleotides, the CDR3 is TGTGCCAGCAGCGTAGAGTTGGGAGGCTACACCTTC.

By share, this clone ranks as large. The chain uses TRBV6-8 and TRBJ1-2; TRBD1 might be the D (5 bases). Trimming left V 5 bases short and J 2 bases short, with 15 bases between. This CDR3 spans 15 amino acids. Germline CDR1 reads MNHGY; CDR2 reads SAAAGT. This chain's CDR3 is CASSLTGTANYGYTF. CDR3 bases: TGTGCCAGCAGTCTAACTGGGACCGCCAACTATGGCTACACCTTC.

The chain couples TRBV18 to TRBJ1-1, with a tentative D call TRBD1 (5 bases). This CDR3 is built from 14 residues. The germline V gene encodes CDR1 KGHSH and CDR2 LQKENI. V shed 2 bases and J shed 1 base, with 8 bases lying between them. CDR3: CASSPRGRNTEAFF. For the CDR3, the DNA is TGTGCCAGCTCACCAAGGGGAAGGAACACTGAAGCTTTCTTT.

The chain is built from TRBV9 and TRBJ2-5; 7 bases agree with TRBD2. V lost 5 bases, J lost 5 bases, and 9 bases stayed unmatched. CDR1 and CDR2 from the germline V gene are SGDLS and YYNGEE. The CDR3 is 14 amino acids. CDR3 in amino acids: CASRDLEGGETQYF. In DNA, the CDR3 is TGTGCCAGCAGGGACCTTGAGGGAGGGGAGACCCAGTACTTC.

The sample holds a few counts of this clone. The CDR3 DNA follows: TGTGCCAGCAGCCCGGGGGCTGCAGACTCTGGAAACACCATATATTTT. This sequence encodes CASSPGAADSGNTIYF. This chain uses TRBV11-3 with TRBJ1-3; TRBD1 is a possible D gene (6 bases). The CDR3 has 16 amino acids. CDR1 SGHNT and CDR2 YENEEA come from the germline V gene. Trimming pared 5 bases from V and 0 bases from J, leaving 14 bases between. The complete variable domain, with remaining parts taken from reference TRBV11-3 and TRBJ1-3, reads EAGVVQSPRYKIIEKKQPVAFWCNPISGHNTLYWYLQNLGQGPELLIRYENEEAVDDSQLPKDRFSAERLKGVDSTLKIQPAELGDSAVYLCASSPGAADSGNTIYFGEGSWLTVV.

This chain uses TRBV6-8 with TRBJ2-7; D gene ambiguous. Trimming removed 5 bases at V and 4 bases at J, with 12 bases between. Germline V gene data show CDR1 as MNHGY and CDR2 as SAAAGT. The CDR3 contains 13 residues. The CDR3 nucleotides are TGTGCCAGCAGTCAAACAACTCAGTACGAGCAGTACTTC. Translated: CASSQTTQYEQYF.

There are a few counts of this clone. This chain links TRBV6-8 with TRBJ2-7; 11 nucleotides agree with TRBD1. The CDR3 has 14 residues. CDR1 and CDR2 from the germline V gene are MNHGY and SAAAGT. The V and J ends lost 10 bases and 2 bases, in that order; junction bases with no gene match: 7. DNA for the CDR3: TGTGCCACCTATGGGACAGGGGGAACCTACGAGCAGTACGTC. Protein: CATYGTGGTYEQYV.

This clone was found once. The chain carries TRBV19 and TRBJ2-5, with 8 bases that match TRBD1. Germline CDR1 LNHDA, CDR2 SQIVND (reference sequence). This CDR3 has 13 amino acids. V dropped 6 bases and J dropped 4; count of bases not matched to a gene: 4. In DNA, the CDR3 is TGTGCCAGTAGCACCGACAGGGGAGAGACCCAGTACTTC. This codes for CASSTDRGETQYF.

In this sample, this clone is medium-sized (0.01 to 0.1%). V usage is TRBV9 and J usage is TRBJ2-5, with unresolved D. This CDR3 contains 14 residues. CDR1 is SGDLS, CDR2 YYNGEE, per germline. Between the trimmed V and J ends, which lost 4 bases and 5 bases, there was a span of 15 bases. CDR3 nucleotide sequence: TGTGCCAGCAGCCCGCGTCCCTCGAGGGAGACCCAGTACTTC. Its protein is CASSPRPSRETQYF.

This clone was seen a handful of times. Written as DNA, the CDR3 is TGTGCCTGGGCGGGGACCAGCACAGATACGCAGTATTTT. This codes for CAWAGTSTDTQYF. The chain recombines TRBV30 with TRBJ2-3; TRBD2 might be the D (6 bases). CDR1 and CDR2 (germline): GTSNPN, SVGIG (reference sequence). Trimming stripped 5 bases from V and 0 bases from J, with 9 bases between. The CDR3 sequence is 13 residues long.

This clone was observed a handful of times. The rearrangement links TRBV11-3 to TRBJ2-5, with 7 bases matching TRBD1. The germline V gene encodes CDR1 SGHNT and CDR2 YENEEA. The CDR3 loop spans 14 amino acids. Trimming at V came to 3 bases and at J to 5 bases, leaving 6 bases not matched to a gene. In DNA form, the CDR3 reads TGTGCCAGCAGCTTGGAGGACAGGCAGGAGACCCAGTACTTC. Translation gives CASSLEDRQETQYF.

This chain connects TRBV9 to TRBJ2-7; unclear D gene. V was clipped by 3 bases and J by 0 bases, with 13 bases between them. Per germline, CDR1 SGDLS and CDR2 YYNGEE. The CDR3 runs to 15 residues. The CDR3 DNA is TGTGCCAGCAGCGAAGGCAGCCACAGCTCCTACGAGCAGTACTTC. This encodes CASSEGSHSSYEQYF.

The chain uses TRBV18 and TRBJ2-3; a weak D match, TRBD1 (6 bases). CDR1 and CDR2 from the germline V gene are KGHSH and LQKENI. Trimming removed 4 bases at V and 6 bases at J, with 14 bases between. This CDR3 spans 14 amino acids. The CDR3 loop reads CASSLTGSRDTQYF. The DNA for the CDR3 is TGTGCCAGCTCACTAACAGGGTCCCGGGATACGCAGTATTTT.

V gene TRBV19 combines with J gene TRBJ2-3, with D possibly TRBD2 on 6 matching bases. V lost 4 bases to trimming and J lost 1 base, with 9 bases between them. This CDR3 region has 14 residues. Germline CDR1 LNHDA, CDR2 SQIVND (reference sequence). The CDR3 DNA reads TGTGCCAGTAGTAACAGGAGGGGCACAGATACGCAGTATTTT. Residues: CASSNRRGTDTQYF.

The chain employs TRBV30 and TRBJ2-3; D possibly corresponds to TRBD1 (8 bases). Per germline, CDR1 GTSNPN and CDR2 SVGIG (reference sequence). The CDR3 loop spans 14 amino acids. Deletions cut 5 bases from V and 3 bases from J, with 15 bases between. The chain's CDR3 is CAWATGGETDTQYF. The DNA for the CDR3 is TGTGCCTGGGCAACAGGGGGGGAAACAGATACGCAGTATTTT. The complete variable domain, with remaining parts taken from reference TRBV30 and TRBJ2-3, reads SQTIHQWPATLVQPVGSPLSLECTVEGTSNPNLYWYRQAAGRGLQLLFYSVGIGQISSEVPQNLSASRPQDRQFILSSKKLLLSDSGFYLCAWATGGETDTQYFGPGTRLTVL.